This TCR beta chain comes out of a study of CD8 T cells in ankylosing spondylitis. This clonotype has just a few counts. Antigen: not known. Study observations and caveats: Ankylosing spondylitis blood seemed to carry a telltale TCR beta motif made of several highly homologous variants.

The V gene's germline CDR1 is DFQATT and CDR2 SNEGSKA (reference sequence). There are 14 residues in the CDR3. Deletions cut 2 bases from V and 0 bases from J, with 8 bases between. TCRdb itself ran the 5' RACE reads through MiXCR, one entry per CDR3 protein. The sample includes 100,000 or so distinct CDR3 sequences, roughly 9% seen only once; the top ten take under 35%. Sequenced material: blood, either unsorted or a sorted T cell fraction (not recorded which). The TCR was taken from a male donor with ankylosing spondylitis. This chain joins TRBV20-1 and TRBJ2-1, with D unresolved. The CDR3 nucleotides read TGCAGTGCTAGAACGGATAGCTCCTACAATGAGCAGTTCTTC. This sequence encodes CSARTDSSYNEQFF.